This TCR beta chain was captured in a study of PD-1 blockade in classical Hodgkin lymphoma. The CDR3 spans 13 residues. V gave up 1 base and J gave up 0 bases, with 4 bases separating them. Germline values: CDR1 SEHNR, CDR2 FQNEAQ (reference sequence). The protocol was immunoSEQ multiplex PCR, while the TCRdb copy is restricted to in-frame clones and leaves out a portion. The table has over 70,000 clones, approximately 91% seen once. After autologous stem cell transplantation all patients relapsed, and prior brentuximab vedotin exposure differed between cohorts. This sequence was found in a human donor with classical Hodgkin lymphoma. The V and J genes are TRBV7-9 and TRBJ2-7; D remains ambiguous. Sequencing used peripheral blood mononuclear cells (PBMCs), obtained at baseline. The CDR3 DNA is TGTGCCAGCAGCTTAGAGTACTCCTACGAGCAGTACTTC. Its translation is CASSLEYSYEQYF. The whole variable domain, filled in from reference TRBV7-9 and TRBJ2-7, reads DTGVSQNPRHKITKRGQNVTFRCDPISEHNRLYWYRQTLGQGPEFLTYFQNEAQLEKSRLLSDRFSAERPKGSFSTLEIQRTEQGDSAMYLCASSLEYSYEQYFGPGTRLTVT.